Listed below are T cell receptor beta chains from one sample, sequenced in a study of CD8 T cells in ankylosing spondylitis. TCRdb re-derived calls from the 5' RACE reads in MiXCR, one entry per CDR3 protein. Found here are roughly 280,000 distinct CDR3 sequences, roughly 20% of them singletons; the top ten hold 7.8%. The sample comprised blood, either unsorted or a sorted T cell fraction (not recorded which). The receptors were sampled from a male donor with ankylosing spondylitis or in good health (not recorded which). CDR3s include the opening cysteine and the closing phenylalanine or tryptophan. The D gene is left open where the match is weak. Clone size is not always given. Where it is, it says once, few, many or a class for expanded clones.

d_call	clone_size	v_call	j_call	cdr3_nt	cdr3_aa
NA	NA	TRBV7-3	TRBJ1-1	TGTGCCAGCAGCTTAACTGAGGGGACTGAAGCTTTCTTT	CASSLTEGTEAFF
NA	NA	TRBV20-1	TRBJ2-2	TGCAGTGCTAGTCAGGCCGCCGCCACCGGGGAGCTGTTTTTT	CSASQAAATGELFF
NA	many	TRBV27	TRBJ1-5	TGTGCCAGCAGCGATACACTCGGCAATCAGCCCCAGCATTTT	CASSDTLGNQPQHF
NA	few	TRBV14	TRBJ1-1	TGTGCCAGCAGCCAAGCGACCCGGGGCACTGAAGCTTTCTTT	CASSQATRGTEAFF
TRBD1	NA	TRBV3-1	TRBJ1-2	TGTGCCAGCAGCCTCGGACAGGCGACGTACTATGGCTACACCTTC	CASSLGQATYYGYTF
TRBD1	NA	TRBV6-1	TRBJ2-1	TGTGCCAGCAGGGGACAGGGGAGTAATGAGCAGTTCTTC	CASRGQGSNEQFF
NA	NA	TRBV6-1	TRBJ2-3	TGTGCCAGCAGTGAGGACACCTCCACGGCAGATACGCAGTATTTT	CASSEDTSTADTQYF
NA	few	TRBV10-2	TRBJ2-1	TGCGCCAGCAGTCCGACAGTCAATGAGCAGTTCTTC	CASSPTVNEQFF
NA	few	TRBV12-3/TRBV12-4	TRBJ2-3	TGTGCCAGCAGTATTGACACTAGTAGCACAGATACGCAGTATTTT	CASSIDTSSTDTQYF
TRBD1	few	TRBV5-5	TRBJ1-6	TGTGCCAGCAGCCCGGGAGGGGGCGCAGAGTCACCCCTCCACTTT	CASSPGGGAESPLHF
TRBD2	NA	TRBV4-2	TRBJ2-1	TGTGCCAGCAGCCCCGGACTAGCGGATCACAATGAGCAGTTCTTC	CASSPGLADHNEQFF
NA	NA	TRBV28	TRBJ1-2	TGTGCCAGCAGTCCCCCCGACAGCTACTATGGCTACACCTTC	CASSPPDSYYGYTF
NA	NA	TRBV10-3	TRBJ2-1	TGTGCCATCAGTGAAAGTCCTGGCTTCACCCGCGACAATGAGCAGTTCTTC	CAISESPGFTRDNEQFF
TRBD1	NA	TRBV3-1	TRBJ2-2	TGTGCCAGCAGCCTTAGACAGGGGCTAACCGGGGAGCTGTTTTTT	CASSLRQGLTGELFF
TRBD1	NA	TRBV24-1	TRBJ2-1	TGTGCCACCAGTGACACCAGGGGGCCTTATTACAATGAGCAGTTCTTC	CATSDTRGPYYNEQFF
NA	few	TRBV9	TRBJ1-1	TGTGCCAGCAGCGTAGAGGGGAGACATCCGAACACTGAAGCTTTCTTT	CASSVEGRHPNTEAFF
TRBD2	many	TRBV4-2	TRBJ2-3	TGTGCCAGCAGCCAAGGTCTAGCGGGGACCACAGATACGCAGTATTTT	CASSQGLAGTTDTQYF
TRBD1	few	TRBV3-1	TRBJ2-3	TGTGCCAGCAGCTGGGACAGGGTGATAGATACGCAGTATTTT	CASSWDRVIDTQYF
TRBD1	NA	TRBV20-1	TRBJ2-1	TGCAGTGCTGGACAGGGGGCTTACAATGAGCAGTTCTTC	CSAGQGAYNEQFF
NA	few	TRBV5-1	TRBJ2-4	TGCGCCAGCAGCTCAGGGGCCATAGCCAAAAACATTCAGTACTTC	CASSSGAIAKNIQYF
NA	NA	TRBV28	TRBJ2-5	TGTGCCAGCAGTACAGGGTTTGAGACCCAGTACTTC	CASSTGFETQYF
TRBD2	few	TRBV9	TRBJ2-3	TGTGCCAGCAGCGTAGTCACTAGCGGCCTCACAGATACGCAGTATTTT	CASSVVTSGLTDTQYF
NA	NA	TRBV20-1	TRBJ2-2	TGCAGTGCTAGGAGGGGGGGGGCGATAACCGGGGAGCTGTTTTTT	CSARRGGAITGELFF
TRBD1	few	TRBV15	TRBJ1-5	TGTGCCACCAGCTGGGGACAGAGCAATCAGCCCCAGCATTTT	CATSWGQSNQPQHF
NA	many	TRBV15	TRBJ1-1	TGTGCCACCAACGGGCCTTCCCAGGGGATGAACACTGAAGCTTTCTTT	CATNGPSQGMNTEAFF
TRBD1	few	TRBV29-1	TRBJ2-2	TGCAGCGCTGGACAGGGTCTTTACACCGGGGAGCTGTTTTTT	CSAGQGLYTGELFF
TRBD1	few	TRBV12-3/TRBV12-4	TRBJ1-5	TGTGCCAGCAGTCCAGCCGGGACAGGGGAGGCTCAGCCCCAGCATTTT	CASSPAGTGEAQPQHF
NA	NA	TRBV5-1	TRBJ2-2	TGCGCCAGCAGCTTGGCGCAGGGCGACACCGGGGAGCTGTTTTTT	CASSLAQGDTGELFF
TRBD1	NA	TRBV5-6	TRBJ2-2	TGTGCCAGCAGTTCCAGGGGGCGAAACGGGGAGCTGTTTTTT	CASSSRGRNGELFF
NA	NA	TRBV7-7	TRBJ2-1	TGTGCTAGCAGCTTAGGGATAGGTAACAATGAGCAGTTCTTC	CASSLGIGNNEQFF
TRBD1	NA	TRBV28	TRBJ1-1	TGTGCCAGCAGTTTAGGCTTACAGGGGGCGGGAAAAGCTTTCTTT	CASSLGLQGAGKAFF
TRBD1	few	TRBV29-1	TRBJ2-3	TGCAGCGTTGCAGGGACAGGGAACACCGTCGGCACAGATACGCAGTATTTT	CSVAGTGNTVGTDTQYF
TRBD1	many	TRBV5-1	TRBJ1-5	TGCGCCAGCAGCTTGGATGGACAGGGCAATCAGCCCCAGCATTTT	CASSLDGQGNQPQHF
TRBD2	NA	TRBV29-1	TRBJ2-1	TGCAGCGTTGACGGGAAAGCGGGAGAAAGCAATGAGCAGTTCTTC	CSVDGKAGESNEQFF
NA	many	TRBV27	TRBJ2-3	TGTGCCAGCAGTCAACCTAAGTTTCGGGGAGATACGCAGTATTTT	CASSQPKFRGDTQYF
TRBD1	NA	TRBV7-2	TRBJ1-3	TGTGCCAGCAACAGGGGCCTTAACACTGGAAACACCATATATTTT	CASNRGLNTGNTIYF
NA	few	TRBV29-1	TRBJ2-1	TGCAGCGTTGCGGCCATAAGCTCCTACAATGAGCAGTTCTTC	CSVAAISSYNEQFF
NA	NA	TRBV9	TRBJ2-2	TGTGCCAGCAGCGTAACCGGACTCGAAATTAACACCGGGGAGCTGTTTTTT	CASSVTGLEINTGELFF
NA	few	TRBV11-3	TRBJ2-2	TGTGCCAGCAGCTTAAGGGCAGAGAACACCGGGGAGCTGTTTTTT	CASSLRAENTGELFF
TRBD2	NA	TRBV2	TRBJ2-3	TGTGCCAGCAGCGGGGGGAACACAGATACGCAGTATTTT	CASSGGNTDTQYF
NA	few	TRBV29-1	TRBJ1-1	TGCAGCGCGTCGCGGGGGGCTCTGAACACTGAAGCTTTCTTT	CSASRGALNTEAFF
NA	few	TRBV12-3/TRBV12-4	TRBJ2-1	TGTGCCAGCAGGCCCCGGACACTGCCGAGAGAGCAGTTCTTC	CASRPRTLPREQFF
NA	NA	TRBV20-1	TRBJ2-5	TGCAGTGTGGTGGGAGAGACCCAGTACTTC	CSVVGETQYF